This T cell receptor (beta chain) was profiled in a study of cytomegalovirus exposure and HLA in healthy donors. Regarding this clone: The antigen is undetermined.

The CDR3 runs 18 residues. Germline CDR1 KGHSH, CDR2 LQKENI. Between the trimmed V and J ends, which lost 4 bases and 5 bases, there was a span of 23 bases. Both 60 Vbeta primers and 13 Jbeta primers went into the PCR. Data came from immunoSEQ multiplex PCR; TCRdb stores just in-frame clones and leaves some out. The sample shows under 300,000 clones, 75% to 90% of them seen only once. Study-wide results and caveats: Presence/absence analyses rested on an assumption that sequencing depth was roughly uniform across donors. Prediction of most subjects' HLA-A and HLA-B alleles by TCR beta sequences was reportedly accurate. Follow-up analysis found HLA locus-dependent TCR association rates, highest for DRB1 and lowest for HLA-C. In all likelihood, a cluster of highly shared sequence variants was a sequencing artifact.

Sequenced sample: PBMCs. The J gene is TRBJ1-4, the V gene TRBV18, with a weak D call TRBD1 (6 bases). This TCR came from a man in his forties in good health and CMV-seropositive. The DNA for the CDR3 is TGTGCCAGCTCACGCGTCGGGACAAGCGTAGGTGTGAATGAAAAACTGTTTTTT. It is translated as CASSRVGTSVGVNEKLFF.